A selection of T cell receptor beta chains follows, all from one sample in a study of blood T cells in healthy people across ages. TCRdb reanalysed the 5' RACE reads using MiXCR and keeps one entry per CDR3 protein. The table shows some 640,000 distinct CDR3 sequences, with around half occurring only once. The sample taken for sequencing was blood. These receptors all come from a woman aged 55-75 years in good health. CDR3s include the opening cysteine and the closing phenylalanine or tryptophan. Fields, in order: clone size, J gene, D gene, V gene, CDR3 DNA, CDR3 protein. D genes are given only for firm matches. For some rows the clone size is stated as once, few or many, or as a class when expanded; others skip it.

>NA|TRBJ1-2|NA|TRBV7-9
TGTGCCAGCAGCATTGGAGATGGCTACACCTTC
CASSIGDGYTF
>few|TRBJ2-7|TRBD1|TRBV4-3
TGCGCCAGCAGCCGAGACCCGGGACAGGGCTACGAGCAGTACTTC
CASSRDPGQGYEQYF
>NA|TRBJ2-7|TRBD2|TRBV20-1
TGCAGTGCTAGAGATTTCGGGAGGGCCGCTTTATACGAGCAGTACTTC
CSARDFGRAALYEQYF
>NA|TRBJ2-4|TRBD1|TRBV5-1
TGCGCCAGCGCCTCCGGGACAGGGGGCCAAGGGGACATTCAGTACTTC
CASASGTGGQGDIQYF
>NA|TRBJ2-1|TRBD2|TRBV24-1
TGTGCCACCAGTGATGGTGGCGGGAGGGCCGGTGAGCAGTTCTTC
CATSDGGGRAGEQFF
>NA|TRBJ2-1|TRBD2|TRBV5-6
TGTGCCAGCAGCTTGGGAGAGACTAGCCGAATGAGTGGTGAGCAGTTCTTC
CASSLGETSRMSGEQFF
>once|TRBJ2-1|TRBD1|TRBV7-9
TGTGCCAGCAGGCCACTCGCAGGGGGTCAACGCCCCGCACTAAGAAATGAGCAGTTCTTC
CASRPLAGGQRPALRNEQFF
>NA|TRBJ2-5|NA|TRBV29-1
TGCAGTTCGATGGGACTCAATGAGCAGTACTTC
CSSMGLNEQYF
>NA|TRBJ1-1|NA|TRBV30
TGTGCCTGGAGTGTACCGGGGGCACGGAACACTGAAGCTTTCTTT
CAWSVPGARNTEAFF
>few|TRBJ2-1|TRBD2|TRBV13
TGTGCCAGCAGCTTAGGCCGGGCTAGCGGGAATGAGCAGTTCTTC
CASSLGRASGNEQFF
>NA|TRBJ1-2|TRBD1|TRBV7-2
TGTGCCAGCAGCTCTCTGACAGGGTATGGCTACACCTTC
CASSSLTGYGYTF
>NA|TRBJ1-6|NA|TRBV19
TGTGCCAGTATGAGTTTAAGCGGACAGTCACCCCTCCACTTT
CASMSLSGQSPLHF
>few|TRBJ2-7|TRBD2|TRBV7-3
TGTGCCAGCAGCCCTCGGACTAGCGGGACAAACGAGCAGTACTTC
CASSPRTSGTNEQYF
>few|TRBJ2-7|NA|TRBV11-1
TGTGCCAGCAGCCGTACAGGGAGTGGGGCGAGCTCCTACGAGCAGTACTTC
CASSRTGSGASSYEQYF
>NA|TRBJ2-1|NA|TRBV25-1
TGTGCCAGCAGCCCCGAGACTCGGGGAAGATTCAATGAGCAGTTCTTC
CASSPETRGRFNEQFF
>NA|TRBJ2-3|NA|TRBV7-9
TGTGCCAGCAGCTTACCAGGGGCGCGAGATACGCAGTATTTT
CASSLPGARDTQYF
>few|TRBJ2-7|NA|TRBV7-2
TGTGCCAGCAGCTTGGATTCGCGGGGCCCCCACGAGCAGTACTTC
CASSLDSRGPHEQYF
>few|TRBJ2-5|NA|TRBV6-1
TGTGCCAGCAGTGAACTCGAGCAGATGACCCAGTACTTC
CASSELEQMTQYF
>few|TRBJ2-5|TRBD2|TRBV14
TGTGCCAGCAGCCAAGTACCGTTCCTAGCGGGAGCACTTAAACAAGAGACCCAGTACTTC
CASSQVPFLAGALKQETQYF